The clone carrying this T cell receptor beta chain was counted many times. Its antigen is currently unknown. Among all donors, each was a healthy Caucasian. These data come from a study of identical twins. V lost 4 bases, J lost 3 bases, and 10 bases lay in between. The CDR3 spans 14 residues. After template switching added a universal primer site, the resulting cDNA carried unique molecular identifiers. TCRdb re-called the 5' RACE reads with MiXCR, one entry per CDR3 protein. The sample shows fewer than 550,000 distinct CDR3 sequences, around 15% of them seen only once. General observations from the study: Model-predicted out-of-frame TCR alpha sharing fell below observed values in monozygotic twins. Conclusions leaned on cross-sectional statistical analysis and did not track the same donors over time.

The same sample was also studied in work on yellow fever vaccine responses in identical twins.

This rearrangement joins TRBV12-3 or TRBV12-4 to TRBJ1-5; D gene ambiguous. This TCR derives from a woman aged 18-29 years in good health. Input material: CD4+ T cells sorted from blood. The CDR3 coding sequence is TGTGCCAGCAGTTCTAACCGGGTCAATCAGCCCCAGCATTTT. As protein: CASSSNRVNQPQHF.